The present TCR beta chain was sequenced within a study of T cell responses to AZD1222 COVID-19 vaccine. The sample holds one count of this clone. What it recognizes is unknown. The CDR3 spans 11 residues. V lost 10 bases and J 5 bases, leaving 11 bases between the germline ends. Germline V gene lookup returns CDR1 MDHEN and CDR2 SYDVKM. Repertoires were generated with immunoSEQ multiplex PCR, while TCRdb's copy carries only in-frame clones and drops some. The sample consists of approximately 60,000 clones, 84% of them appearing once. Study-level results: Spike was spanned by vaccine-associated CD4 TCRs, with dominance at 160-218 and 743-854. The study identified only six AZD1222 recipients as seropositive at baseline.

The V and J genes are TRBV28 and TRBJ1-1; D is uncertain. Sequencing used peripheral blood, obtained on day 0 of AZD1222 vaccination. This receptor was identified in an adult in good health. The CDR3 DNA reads TGTGCCACCCACAGCGGGACTGAAGCTTTCTTT. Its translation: CATHSGTEAFF. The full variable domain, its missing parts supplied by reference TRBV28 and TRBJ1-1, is DVKVTQSSRYLVKRTGEKVFLECVQDMDHENMFWYRQDPGLGLRLIYFSYDVKMKEKGDIPEGYSVSREKKERFSLILESASTNQTSMYLCATHSGTEAFFGQGTRLTVV.